A single sample is the source of the 8 T cell receptor beta chains below, sequenced in a study of T cells in Graves' hyperthyroidism and ophthalmopathy. TCR beta CDR3 regions were amplified from RNA. TCR CDR3 regions were first amplified by RT-PCR with HTBI primers. Each CDR3 protein gets one entry after TCRdb re-called the multiplex PCR reads with MiXCR. The profile shows approximately 400,000 distinct CDR3 sequences, about 15% of them singletons. The sequenced material came from blood. The receptors here all came from a woman in her 30s with Graves' hyperthyroidism.

This rearrangement joins TRBV13 to TRBJ1-2, with D uncertain. This CDR3 is 15 amino acids long. The V end lost 2 bases, the J end lost 0 bases, and 10 bases lay between the germline ends. Germline CDR1 and CDR2: PRHDT and FYEKMQ (reference sequence). In nucleotides, the CDR3 is TGTGCCAGCAGCTTAAACCGGGAGGCTAACTATGGCTACACCTTC. As protein: CASSLNREANYGYTF.

The rearrangement uses TRBV27 and TRBJ2-4; D is unresolved. The ends were cut back, 1 base at V and 0 bases at J, with 7 bases in the middle. CDR3 length equals 15 residues. Germline assignment: CDR1 MNHEY and CDR2 SMNVEV (reference sequence). The chain's CDR3 is CASSLLGLAKNIQYF. The CDR3 DNA is TGTGCCAGCAGTTTATTGGGATTAGCCAAAAACATTCAGTACTTC.

The chain recombines TRBV6-2 or TRBV6-3 with TRBJ2-7, with 9 nucleotides matching TRBD1. V was clipped by 4 bases and J by 5 bases; unmatched bases: 9. This CDR3 region has 15 residues. Germline assignment: CDR1 MNHEY and CDR2 SVGEGT. The CDR3, as DNA: TGTGCCAGCAGTTCCACGGGACAGGGCTCTCACGAGCAGTACTTC. This sequence encodes CASSSTGQGSHEQYF.

This clonotype has only a few counts. The J gene is TRBJ1-1, the V gene TRBV4-1; D call uncertain. Germline CDR1 MGHRA, CDR2 YSYEKL. Trimming cost V 5 bases and J 4 bases, with 17 bases left between them. This CDR3 has 15 amino acids. CDR3 in DNA: TGCGCCAGCAGCTTTCGACCCCTTATTCGCACTGAAGCTTTCTTT. Its translation is CASSFRPLIRTEAFF.

This chain joins TRBV7-2 and TRBJ2-7, with D possibly TRBD2 on 5 matching bases. Germline V gene lookup returns CDR1 SGHTA and CDR2 FQGNSA. The CDR3 sequence is 15 residues long. V was cut by 5 bases and J by 2 bases, with 16 bases left in between. The CDR3 here is CASSRLSGNTYEQYF. The CDR3 DNA reads as TGTGCCAGCAGCCGCCTAAGCGGCAACACCTACGAGCAGTACTTC.

This clonotype was counted at least ten times. The chain uses TRBV7-9 and TRBJ2-7; possible D gene TRBD1, 6 bases. The V gene's germline CDR1 is SEHNR and CDR2 FQNEAQ (reference sequence). V dropped 11 bases and J dropped 7 bases, with 15 bases sitting between them. The CDR3 is 11 amino acids. The DNA of the CDR3 is TGTGCCTATTTAAGCGACAGGGAGCAGTACTTC. This translates into CAYLSDREQYF.

This clonotype was recorded many times. The genes are TRBV5-1 and TRBJ2-5; 7 positions agree with TRBD2. The germline CDR1 and CDR2 sequences are SGHRS and YFSETQ. Losses at the gene ends were 5 bases for V and 6 bases for J; bases not matched to a gene: 16. The CDR3 length is 16 residues. The CDR3 here is CASSPAGGGSRKTQYF. Written as DNA, the CDR3 is TGCGCCAGCAGTCCTGCGGGTGGCGGGAGTCGCAAGACCCAGTACTTC.

V is TRBV19 and J is TRBJ2-7; TRBD2 matches 14 bases. The CDR3 is 19 amino acids. J gave up 0 bases and V 10 bases, and 17 bases lay outside the gene matches. Germline CDR1 is LNHDA and CDR2 is SQIVND (reference sequence). In DNA, the CDR3 is TGTGCCACCCCCGCTACAAAAGGGACTAGCGGGAGACACTCCTACGAGCAGTACTTC. Translation: CATPATKGTSGRHSYEQYF.